This T cell receptor beta chain is from a study of T cells in Graves' hyperthyroidism and ophthalmopathy. From RNA transcripts, TCR beta CDR3 regions were amplified. An initial round of RT-PCR targeting the TCR CDR3 relied on the HTBI primer set. Via MiXCR, TCRdb re-called the multiplex PCR reads, giving one row per CDR3 protein. The table has a few hundred thousand distinct CDR3 sequences, 13% to 15% seen once. There are many counts of this clonotype. The germline V gene encodes CDR1 SGHAT and CDR2 FQNNGV. With 4 bases removed from V and 0 bases from J, the gap between germline ends came to 13 bases. This CDR3 is 16 amino acids long.

The sample consisted of blood. The gene calls are TRBV11-2 and TRBJ2-1; maybe TRBD2 (6 bases). The origin of this receptor is a woman between 45 and 65 years old with Graves' hyperthyroidism that later progressed to Graves' ophthalmopathy. The CDR3 nucleotides read TGTGCCAGCAGCTCGGGACTGAAGAGCTCCTACAATGAGCAGTTCTTC. Encoded protein: CASSSGLKSSYNEQFF.